These T cell receptor beta chains were read from a single sample in a study of blood T cell repertoires in COVID-19. Only in-frame clones appear in the TCRdb table, and some are missing; sequencing was by immunoSEQ multiplex PCR. Of more than 80,000 clones listed, roughly 90% are singletons. Sequenced material: peripheral blood. The receptors here all came from a man older than 75 with acute or convalescent COVID-19. Each CDR3 is given with its conserved first and last residue. The D gene is left open where the match is weak. Clone size is not always given. Where it is, it says once, few, many or a class for expanded clones.

TRBV5-5	.	TRBJ2-2	.	CASSLARANTGELFF	TGTGCCAGCAGCTTGGCGCGGGCGAACACCGGGGAGCTGTTTTTT
TRBV3-1/TRBV3-2	.	TRBJ2-1	TRBD2	CASSQDRAGGPEDEQFF	TGTGCCAGCAGCCAAGATCGGGCGGGAGGTCCGGAAGATGAGCAGTTCTTC
TRBV7-2	.	TRBJ2-5	.	CATRAAPGVENQETQYF	TGTGCCACCCGGGCGGCCCCGGGAGTGGAGAACCAAGAGACCCAGTACTTC
TRBV5-1	.	TRBJ2-5	.	CASSLGSSRETQYF	TGCGCCAGCAGCTTAGGGAGCTCTAGGGAGACCCAGTACTTC
TRBV5-4	once	TRBJ2-7	TRBD2	CASSTTSSSYEQYF	TGTGCCAGCAGCACGACTAGCTCATCCTACGAGCAGTACTTC
TRBV10-3	.	TRBJ1-1	TRBD1	CAISELQGYLNTEAFF	TGTGCCATCAGTGAACTACAGGGGTATCTGAACACTGAAGCTTTCTTT
TRBV15	.	TRBJ2-7	TRBD2	CATSRGGGIYEQYF	TGTGCCACCAGCAGAGGGGGAGGGATCTACGAGCAGTACTTC
TRBV28	.	TRBJ2-2	.	CASSLGLTNTGELFF	TGTGCCAGCAGTTTAGGGCTGACGAACACCGGGGAGCTGTTTTTT
TRBV19	.	TRBJ2-1	TRBD2	CASSKGSGERNEQFF	TGTGCCAGTAGTAAAGGGAGCGGGGAGCGAAATGAGCAGTTCTTC
TRBV6-5	.	TRBJ2-5	TRBD1	CASSRDRVQETQYF	TGTGCCAGCAGTCGGGACAGGGTCCAAGAGACCCAGTACTTC
TRBV4-1	.	TRBJ2-1	TRBD2	CASSQPTSGSNEQFF	TGCGCCAGCAGCCAGCCAACTAGCGGGAGCAATGAGCAGTTCTTC
TRBV5-1	.	TRBJ2-7	.	CASRDNSYEQYF	TGCGCCAGTCGGGACAACTCCTACGAGCAGTACTTC
TRBV10-3	.	TRBJ2-2	TRBD2	CAISESGVLAESLNTGELFF	TGTGCCATCAGTGAGTCTGGGGTACTAGCGGAGTCTTTGAACACCGGGGAGCTGTTTTTT
TRBV2	.	TRBJ2-7	TRBD2	CASSERASGAQQYF	TGTGCCAGCAGTGAACGGGCTAGCGGGGCCCAGCAGTACTTC
TRBV11-2	.	TRBJ2-5	.	CASSPNGARGETQYF	TGTGCCAGCAGCCCGAACGGAGCTAGGGGGGAGACCCAGTACTTC
TRBV20-1	.	TRBJ2-3	.	CSASILEGDLFTDTQYF	TGCAGTGCTAGTATCCTAGAGGGGGATCTCTTCACAGATACGCAGTATTTT
TRBV27	.	TRBJ2-3	TRBD1	CASSPRGQKATDTQYF	TGTGCCAGCAGTCCACGGGGACAGAAAGCCACAGATACGCAGTATTTT
TRBV5-4	.	TRBJ2-7	TRBD1	CASSFPRQGVPDEQYF	TGTGCCAGCAGCTTTCCCCGGCAGGGGGTCCCAGACGAGCAGTACTTC
TRBV23-1	.	TRBJ2-3	.	CASSHAPGNTDTQYF	TGCGCCAGCAGTCACGCCCCGGGGAACACAGATACGCAGTATTTT
TRBV7-3	.	TRBJ2-3	.	CASSPTGLRGSTDTQYF	TGTGCCAGCAGTCCCACTGGGCTCCGGGGTAGCACAGATACGCAGTATTTT
TRBV7-2	.	TRBJ1-3	.	CASSSASGNSGNTIYF	TGTGCCAGCAGCTCGGCCTCAGGGAACTCTGGAAACACCATATATTTT
TRBV9	.	TRBJ2-1	.	CASSAGRGSYNEQFF	TGTGCCAGCAGTGCCGGACGGGGATCCTACAATGAGCAGTTCTTC
TRBV6-2/TRBV6-3	.	TRBJ2-1	TRBD2	CASSLLAASYNEQFF	TGTGCCAGCAGCTTACTAGCGGCTTCCTACAATGAGCAGTTCTTC
TRBV18	few	TRBJ2-5	TRBD2	CASSYGLAPQETQYF	TGTGCCAGCTCCTACGGACTAGCGCCTCAAGAGACCCAGTACTTC
TRBV7-2	.	TRBJ1-1	.	CASSLFLPEAFF	TGTGCCAGCAGCTTATTCCTTCCCGAAGCTTTCTTT
TRBV5-1	.	TRBJ2-7	.	CASSPGTGPFEQYF	TGCGCCAGCAGCCCAGGGACTGGCCCCTTCGAGCAGTACTTC
TRBV3-1/TRBV3-2	.	TRBJ2-4	.	CASSHGAVNIQYF	TGTGCCAGCAGCCACGGAGCGGTAAACATTCAGTACTTC
TRBV7-2	few	TRBJ2-7	TRBD2	CASSLTSGFSYEQYF	TGTGCCAGCAGCTTGACTAGCGGCTTCTCCTACGAGCAGTACTTC
TRBV29-1	.	TRBJ2-3	TRBD1	CSVTGGTDTQYF	TGCAGCGTTACAGGGGGGACAGATACGCAGTATTTT
TRBV18	.	TRBJ2-3	TRBD2	CASSPSGSPSDTQYF	TGTGCCAGCTCTCCTAGCGGGAGTCCCTCAGATACGCAGTATTTT